Presented here are 25 T cell receptor beta chains from one specimen sequenced in a study of blood T cell repertoires in COVID-19. The protocol was immunoSEQ multiplex PCR, while the TCRdb copy is restricted to in-frame clones and leaves out a portion. Seen here are 450,000 to 500,000 clones, about nine tenths observed once, and the top ten hold approximately 8%. Sequencing was done on a sample of PBMCs or T cells enriched from blood (not recorded which). Receptor source: a woman between 55 and 75 years old who had recovered from COVID-19.

V is TRBV6-5 and J is TRBJ2-3; TRBD2 matches at 9 bases. CDR1 is MNHEY, CDR2 SVGAGI, per germline. The length of the CDR3 is 16 residues. V trimming: 2 bases; J trimming: 6 bases; junction bases outside the gene matches: 9. The DNA of the CDR3 is TGTGCCAGCAGTTACCCCATGCGGGGGGGCCCCGATACGCAGTATTTT. Residues: CASSYPMRGGPDTQYF.

CDR3 region: CASSGRGNQPQHF. CDR3 nucleotide sequence: TGTGCCAGTAGTGGCAGGGGAAATCAGCCCCAGCATTTT. The chain employs TRBV19 and TRBJ1-5; D possibly corresponds to TRBD1 (6 bases). V shed 5 bases and J shed 4 bases, with 9 bases lying between them. Germline V CDR1 and CDR2: LNHDA, SQIVND (reference sequence). The CDR3 is 13 amino acids.

The genes are TRBV19 and TRBJ2-3, with TRBD2 matching over 12 bases. The CDR3 consists of 15 residues. V dropped 5 bases and J dropped 4; count of bases not matched to a gene: 4. The germline gives CDR1 LNHDA, CDR2 SQIVND (reference sequence). This CDR3 reads CASSPSGGAPDTQYF. The CDR3 DNA follows: TGTGCCAGTAGTCCTAGCGGGGGGGCCCCAGATACGCAGTATTTT. The full variable domain, its missing parts supplied by reference TRBV19 and TRBJ2-3, is DGGITQSPKYLFRKEGQNVTLSCEQNLNHDAMYWYRQDPGQGLRLIYYSQIVNDFQKGDIAEGYSVSREKKESFPLTVTSAQKNPTAFYLCASSPSGGAPDTQYFGPGTRLTVL.

V usage is TRBV2 and J usage is TRBJ1-2, with 8 nucleotides matching TRBD1. This CDR3 has 16 residues. Germline CDR1 SNHLY, CDR2 FYNNEI. J gave up 1 base and V 3 bases, and 7 bases lay outside the gene matches. CDR3 region: CASSEPTGEFNYGYTF. CDR3 nucleotide sequence: TGTGCCAGCAGTGAGCCGACAGGGGAGTTTAACTATGGCTACACCTTC. The variable domain in full, with the rest retrieved from reference TRBV2 and TRBJ1-2, is EPEVTQTPSHQVTQMGQEVILRCVPISNHLYFYWYRQILGQKVEFLVSFYNNEISEKSEIFDDQFSVERPDGSNFTLKIRSTKLEDSAMYFCASSEPTGEFNYGYTFGSGTRLTVV.

This clone was observed a few times. The rearrangement joins TRBV2 to TRBJ1-5; TRBD1 aligns across 7 bases. Unmatched junction bases numbered 5, after V lost 6 bases and J lost 3 bases. Per the germline V gene, CDR1 is SNHLY and CDR2 is FYNNEI. The CDR3 runs to 14 residues. The CDR3 nucleotides read TGTGCCAGCAGCGAGACAGGGTTCAATCAGCCCCAGCATTTT. This codes for CASSETGFNQPQHF.

This clone has just one count. The chain uses TRBV19 and TRBJ2-1; 11 bases are a match to TRBD2. J lost 12 bases, V lost 1 base, and 8 bases had no gene match. The CDR3 has 15 amino acids. In germline, CDR1 is LNHDA, CDR2 SQIVND (reference sequence). The CDR3 reads CASSIGLLAGVVQFF. The CDR3 DNA sequence: TGTGCCAGTAGTATAGGACTACTAGCGGGGGTTGTGCAGTTCTTC. The full variable domain, completed using reference TRBV19 and TRBJ2-1, is DGGITQSPKYLFRKEGQNVTLSCEQNLNHDAMYWYRQDPGQGLRLIYYSQIVNDFQKGDIAEGYSVSREKKESFPLTVTSAQKNPTAFYLCASSIGLLAGVVQFFGPGTRLTVL.

The rearrangement uses TRBV4-1 and TRBJ2-1; D might be TRBD1 (6 bases). V gave up 3 bases and J gave up 15 bases, with 18 bases separating them. In germline, CDR1 is MGHRA, CDR2 YSYEKL. The CDR3 length is 13 residues. The CDR3 DNA reads TGCGCCAGCAGCCAGGGGGCAGACTATTATCGGTTCTTC. Translation: CASSQGADYYRFF.

Written as DNA, the CDR3 is TGTGCCAGCAGCCAAGCAAAACGGGGGGATCTGGACGAGCAGTACTTC. It codes for CASSQAKRGDLDEQYF. V usage is TRBV4-2 and J usage is TRBJ2-7; 7 bases match TRBD2. V dropped 1 base and J dropped 5; count of bases not matched to a gene: 11. Germline assignment: CDR1 LGHNA and CDR2 YNFKEQ. The CDR3 length is 16 residues.

In regard to this clone: The sample carries other DNA sequences with the same CDR3. V gene TRBV11-2 combines with J gene TRBJ1-2, with 8 nucleotides matching TRBD1. The CDR3 is 14 residues long. Trimming removed 3 bases from V and 7 bases from J; junction bases left unmatched: 7. Germline V gives CDR1 SGHAT, CDR2 FQNNGV. The CDR3: CASSLGGQGGGYTF. The CDR3 DNA follows: TGTGCCAGCAGCTTGGGAGGACAGGGCGGTGGCTACACCTTC.

A single count supports this clone. The chain combines TRBV7-8 with TRBJ1-5, with D perhaps matching TRBD1 (6 bases). The germline CDR1 and CDR2 sequences are SGHVS and FQNEAQ. The V gene lost 1 base and the J gene lost 2 bases, with 12 bases spanning the gap. CDR3 size: 16 residues. The CDR3 nucleotides read TGTGCCAGCAGCTTAGGGAGGACAGTCGGCAATCAGCCCCAGCATTTT. This codes for CASSLGRTVGNQPQHF. Based on the CDR3 plus reference TRBV7-8 and TRBJ1-5, the full variable domain is GAGVSQSPRYKVAKRGQDVALRCDPISGHVSLFWYQQALGQGPEFLTYFQNEAQLDKSGLPSDRFFAERPEGSVSTLKIQRTQQEDSAVYLCASSLGRTVGNQPQHFGDGTRLSIL.

V usage is TRBV3-1 (or the pseudogene TRBV3-2) and J usage is TRBJ1-6; unclear D gene. Trimming cost V 4 bases and J 6 bases, with 16 bases left between them. Germline V gene lookup returns CDR1 LGHDT and CDR2 YNNKEL (reference sequence). The CDR3 extends over 16 amino acids. The CDR3 nucleotides read TGTGCCAGCAGCCCAGTCCCCGGGGTTTCTAATTCACCCCTCCACTTT. Encoded protein: CASSPVPGVSNSPLHF.

The V and J genes are TRBV7-8 and TRBJ1-2; 7 positions agree with TRBD1. CDR1 SGHVS and CDR2 FQNEAQ come from the germline V gene. The CDR3 runs to 18 residues. Losses at the gene ends were 4 bases for V and 0 bases for J; bases not matched to a gene: 14. CDR3 coding DNA: TGTGCCAGCAGCTCACCCCGGGACAGCCGAAAGTCTAACTATGGCTACACCTTC. Amino acids: CASSSPRDSRKSNYGYTF. Using reference TRBV7-8 and TRBJ1-2 for the parts outside the CDR3, the full variable domain is GAGVSQSPRYKVAKRGQDVALRCDPISGHVSLFWYQQALGQGPEFLTYFQNEAQLDKSGLPSDRFFAERPEGSVSTLKIQRTQQEDSAVYLCASSSPRDSRKSNYGYTFGSGTRLTVV.

This chain joins TRBV6-5 and TRBJ1-1; 8 bases line up with TRBD1. The CDR3 spans 14 residues. V gave up 8 bases and J gave up 0 bases; unmatched junction bases: 5. Germline CDR1 and CDR2: MNHEY and SVGAGI. The CDR3 DNA is TGTGCCAGCGAAGGGGACAGGCTGAACACTGAAGCTTTCTTT. Its translation: CASEGDRLNTEAFF.

This clone has only a few counts. CDR3 residues: CASSLSGQGYDQPQHF. Here the CDR3 DNA reads TGTGCCAGCAGTTTATCGGGACAGGGGTATGATCAGCCCCAGCATTTT. This chain uses TRBV28 with TRBJ1-5; 10 positions match TRBD1. With V trimmed by 1 base and J by 5 bases, 5 bases remained unmatched. The V gene's germline CDR1 is MDHEN and CDR2 SYDVKM. The CDR3 has 16 amino acids.

J is TRBJ1-1 and V is TRBV6-5, with TRBD1 matching 10 bases. V lost 6 bases and J lost 4; bases outside the gene matches: 5. This CDR3 has 14 amino acids. Germline V gene lookup returns CDR1 MNHEY and CDR2 SVGAGI. CDR3 DNA: TGTGCCAGCAGACCCGGGACAGGGGTCACTGAAGCTTTCTTT. Translation gives CASRPGTGVTEAFF.

The chain joins TRBV24-1 to TRBJ2-5, with 11 nucleotides matching TRBD1. Trimming removed 7 bases from V and 1 base from J; junction bases left unmatched: 7. Germline CDR1 reads KGHDR; CDR2 reads SFDVKD. The length of the CDR3 is 16 residues. CDR3 amino acids: CATSVGGTGGQETQYF. In DNA, the CDR3 is TGTGCCACCAGCGTGGGGGGGACAGGGGGCCAAGAGACCCAGTACTTC.

V gene TRBV11-2 combines with J gene TRBJ1-1; possibly TRBD1 for D (6 bases). Germline values: CDR1 SGHAT, CDR2 FQNNGV. Trimming left V 3 bases short and J 3 bases short, with 14 bases between. The CDR3 totals 15 residues. CDR3 sequence reads: CASSLFRGRDTEAFF. The CDR3 nucleotides read TGTGCCAGCAGCTTGTTCAGGGGTAGGGACACTGAAGCTTTCTTT.

V gene TRBV2 combines with J gene TRBJ1-6; TRBD1 matches at 7 bases. The CDR3 spans 14 residues. Germline CDR1 SNHLY, CDR2 FYNNEI. V shed 7 bases and J 5 bases; nucleotides not matched to a gene: 5. The DNA of the CDR3 is TGTGCCAGCACCCGGACAGGCAATAATTCACCCCTCCACTTT. Translated: CASTRTGNNSPLHF.

This clone was detected once. V gene TRBV5-1 combines with J gene TRBJ1-3; 9 nucleotides match TRBD1. With 4 bases clipped from V and 3 bases from J, the junction kept 5 bases outside the gene matches. The CDR3 is 15 residues long. CDR1 is SGHRS and CDR2 is YFSETQ in the germline V gene. CDR3 sequence reads: CASSGQGINGNTIYF. DNA for the CDR3: TGCGCCAGCAGCGGACAGGGGATTAATGGAAACACCATATATTTT. The full variable domain, rest sourced from reference TRBV5-1 and TRBJ1-3, is KAGVTQTPRYLIKTRGQQVTLSCSPISGHRSVSWYQQTPGQGLQFLFEYFSETQRNKGNFPGRFSGRQFSNSRSEMNVSTLELGDSALYLCASSGQGINGNTIYFGEGSWLTVV.

This chain joins TRBV5-5 and TRBJ2-5, with TRBD2 matching 16 bases. In germline, CDR1 is SGHKS, CDR2 YYEKEE (reference sequence). The CDR3 consists of 16 residues. V lost 4 bases to trimming and J lost 5 bases; unmatched junction nucleotides: 5. The CDR3 spells CASSIGTSGGAETQYF. The CDR3, as DNA: TGTGCCAGCAGCATCGGGACTAGCGGGGGGGCGGAGACCCAGTACTTC.

The chain combines TRBV6-2 or TRBV6-3 with TRBJ2-3, with unresolved D. The germline gives CDR1 MNHEY, CDR2 SVGEGT. V lost 4 bases, J lost 2 bases, and 10 bases lay in between. This CDR3 contains 14 residues. CDR3 DNA sequence: TGTGCCAGCAGTTCGAGTAGAATCACAGATACGCAGTATTTT. It translates to CASSSSRITDTQYF.

This sequence joins TRBV10-3 and TRBJ2-2, with D perhaps matching TRBD1 (6 bases). V was trimmed by 4 bases and J by 6 bases, leaving 6 bases between them. This CDR3 region has 12 residues. Germline loops: CDR1 ENHRY, CDR2 SYGVKD. The CDR3 loop is CAISGGPGELFF. CDR3 in DNA: TGTGCCATCAGTGGGGGGCCCGGGGAGCTGTTTTTT.

In regard to this clone: In the same sample, other DNA sequences code for this CDR3. The V gene is TRBV6-1, the J gene TRBJ2-3, with a tentative D call TRBD2 (6 bases). Trimming left V 0 bases short and J 6 bases short, with 10 bases between. Per the germline V gene, CDR1 is MNHNS and CDR2 is SASEGT. The CDR3 is 14 amino acids. The CDR3 sequence: CASSEALRGDTQYF. Here the CDR3 DNA reads TGTGCCAGCAGTGAAGCGCTTCGGGGGGATACGCAGTATTTT.

J is TRBJ1-1 and V is TRBV12-5; D possibly corresponds to TRBD1 (6 bases). Germline V gives CDR1 LGHNT, CDR2 FRNRAP. The V gene lost 11 bases and the J gene lost 1 base, with 17 bases spanning the gap. The CDR3 length is 14 residues. Written as DNA, the CDR3 is TGTGCTGGTCAGGACAGAAGGTCGAACACTGAAGCTTTCTTT. Protein sequence: CAGQDRRSNTEAFF.

This chain uses TRBV18 with TRBJ2-5, with D uncertain. Germline V lookup: CDR1 KGHSH, CDR2 LQKENI. This CDR3 region has 13 residues. The ends were cut back, 2 bases at V and 1 base at J, with 5 bases in the middle. CDR3 region: CASSPTVQETQYF. CDR3 nucleotides: TGTGCCAGCTCACCAACAGTCCAAGAGACCCAGTACTTC. Filled out from reference TRBV18 and TRBJ2-5, the complete variable domain reads NAGVMQNPRHLVRRRGQEARLRCSPMKGHSHVYWYRQLPEEGLKFMVYLQKENIIDESGMPKERFSAEFPKEGPSILRIQQVVRGDSAAYFCASSPTVQETQYFGPGTRLLVL.